The entry below gives a single TCR beta chain sequence along with its context. This clonotype was observed a handful of times. Its antigen remains unidentified. It has no much larger one-base neighbor in the sample; base qualities were not kept. The entry originates in a study of molecular identifiers for immune sequencing clone quantification (dated by TCRdb to 2016 to 2018). Some background on the complete study: For a replicate experiment, the RNA from either 20,000 or 100,000 naive CD8 T cells was divided into five aliquots, and four of those aliquots went on to sequencing. CD8 T cells were used in a methods study to benchmark molecular-identifier clustering-based TCR repertoire sequencing (MIDCIRS) and TCR RNA copy counting.

Library creation used PCR. For sequencing, a NextSeq 500 was employed. Bulk TCR libraries were generated as previously described, with the TCR primers listed in Table S5 used. The Qiagen AllPrep DNA/RNA kit was used to purify total RNA. Before analysis, reads from multiple sequencing runs of one library were combined. The authors' pipeline ran thus. Only reads with exact TCR constant sequence were kept, trimmed to 150 nt, and grouped by their 12-nt molecular barcodes. Reads inside each barcode group were sub-clustered using a 15% Levenshtein threshold, and a quality-weighted consensus sequence was constructed for each RNA molecule. Non-functional sequences were discarded, and so were lower-count sequences lying one edit away from another sequence. Barcode sub-clusters with fewer than 20% of the maximum read count were removed, based on fitting two negative binomial distributions. The raw public reads went through TCRdb reprocessing: fastp at Q25, MiXCR clone calling, in-frame beta chains kept. Rows with one shared CDR3 protein collapse into an entry with the most common genes and DNA. These V and J calls are TCRdb output, not the study's own analysis. This sample gives a few hundred thousand distinct CDR3 sequences in total; 24% of them show up just once. The ten largest account for 0.74% of the sample.

The CDR3 starts with the cysteine, ends with the phenylalanine, and has 14 residues. Solely the CDR3 DNA is kept, with 42 bases framed from the first base. At the junction V is shortened by 3 bases and J by 5 bases, with 13 bases in between. CDR1 PRHDT and CDR2 FYEKMQ are derived from the germline V gene (reference sequence). Study-wide conclusions, independent of this receptor: In CMV-specific effector cells, over 99% of molecules were held by clones above 20 RNA copies, whereas under 1% of molecules were held by such clones in naive cells. When barcode sub-clustering was left out, chimeric consensus sequences inflated TCR diversity, with chimeras reaching as high as 47%. Modeling estimated 2.5 to 3 recovered TCR RNA copies per cell, compared with approximately 9.5 by digital PCR, which implies about 32% capture efficiency. Spiked-in Jurkat TCR RNA equal to a single cell's worth was reported to be detectable even within 1,100,000 naive CD8 T cells. Highly expanded clone sizes could be underestimated if identical TCR molecules share a barcode. The naive libraries included spiked-in Jurkat TCR RNA (approximately 11 copies' worth), and this RNA is not part of the donor repertoire.

Libraries of naive CD8 T cells were generated from about 19,000 to 1,100,000 sorted cells, with 10%, 30% or 50% of the purified RNA used. Naive CD8 T cells, defined as CD8+CD4-CCR7+CD45RA+, were FACS-sorted into RLT Plus buffer on a BD FACSAria II. To test detection sensitivity, Jurkat RNA equal to 9 to 10 TCR copies was added to samples of roughly 18,000-1,100,000 naive CD8 T cells. CD8 T cells were enriched using RosetteSep CD8+ T Cell Enrichment Cocktail and Ficoll-Paque, and the enriched cells then underwent ACK red cell lysis. The clonotype was recovered from a human donor in good health. Some libraries in this study had Jurkat cell RNA spiked in. Sequencing was carried out using naive CD8+ T cells from blood, with Jurkat cell RNA spiked in. The cell subset or site label on this specimen signifies: FACS-sorted CD8+CD4-CCR7+CD45RA+ naive T cells. This chain joins TRBV13 to TRBJ1-1; the D gene is perhaps TRBD1, on 5 matching bases. CDR3 reads: CASSLSWGKTEAFF. The sequenced DNA is TGTGCCAGCAGCTTGTCTTGGGGGAAAACTGAAGCTTTCTTT.